The clone carrying this TCR beta chain was seen once. The method was immunoSEQ multiplex PCR; TCRdb's version includes in-frame clones alone and lacks a portion of them. Of under 250,000 clones listed, almost 85% are singletons. This sample stems from a study of blood T cell repertoires in COVID-19. CDR3 length: 14 residues. Germline lookup yields CDR1 LNHDA and CDR2 SQIVND (reference sequence). With 10 bases removed from V and 5 bases from J, the gap between germline ends came to 20 bases. The source of this sequence is a woman aged 70 to 79 with COVID-19, enrolled during active disease. Source material: peripheral blood. The V gene is TRBV19, the J gene TRBJ1-2, with D possibly TRBD1 on 6 matching bases. Here the CDR3 reads CATKITGTYYGYTF. The DNA for the CDR3 is TGTGCCACCAAAATAACCGGGACATATTATGGCTACACCTTC.